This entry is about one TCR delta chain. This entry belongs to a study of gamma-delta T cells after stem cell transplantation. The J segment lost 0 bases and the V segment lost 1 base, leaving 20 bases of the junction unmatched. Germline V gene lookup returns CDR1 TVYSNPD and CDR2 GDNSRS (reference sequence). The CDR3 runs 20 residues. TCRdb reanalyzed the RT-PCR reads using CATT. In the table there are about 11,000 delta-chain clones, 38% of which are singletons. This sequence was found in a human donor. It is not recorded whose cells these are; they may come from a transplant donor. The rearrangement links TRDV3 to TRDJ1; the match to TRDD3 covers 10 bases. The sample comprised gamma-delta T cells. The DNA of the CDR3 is TGTGCCTTTATCGGTGACGGGGGGATACGTACTTATACTTACACCGATAAACTCATCTTT. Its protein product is CAFIGDGGIRTYTYTDKLIF.